These 8 T cell receptor beta chains share one sample of origin, sequenced in a study of blood T cell dynamics during melanoma immunotherapy. The time point denotes: pre-treatment baseline. Libraries were prepared by immunoSEQ multiplex PCR; TCRdb keeps only in-frame clonotypes and omits some of them. The sample yields some 14,000 clones, approximately 84% seen once. The input for sequencing was blood, taken from a patient treated with checkpoint blockade. These receptors came from a human donor with melanoma.

V is TRBV12-2 and J is TRBJ2-3. TRBV12-2 is described as a pseudogene. The CDR3 is 16 residues long. The CDR3, as DNA: TGTGCAAGTCGCTTAAACCCATTCCCTTGCACAGATACGCAGTATTTT. Encoded protein: CASRLNPFPCTDTQYF.

In the case of this clone: A read error may account for a junction end that differs from germline. The chain has TRBV11-2 and TRBJ2-3, with 7 bases identical to TRBD1. The CDR3 consists of 14 residues. Germline V CDR1 and CDR2: SGHAT, FQNNGV. The CDR3 DNA reads as TGTGCCAGCAGTGCCCTAGGGGGCACGGATACGCAGTATTTT. Translation gives CASSALGGTDTQYF.

Here the CDR3 reads CASSEAGREAFF. The CDR3 DNA is TGTGCCAGCAGTGAAGCCGGCAGGGAAGCTTTCTTT. The chain recombines TRBV6-1 with TRBJ1-1; D gene ambiguous. The CDR3 has 12 residues. Germline CDR1 and CDR2: MNHNS and SASEGT. The V gene lost 0 bases and the J gene lost 8 bases, with 7 bases spanning the gap.

V and J are TRBV6-6 and TRBJ1-2, with D tentatively TRBD1 (5 bases). The length of the CDR3 is 15 residues. The V gene lost 2 bases and the J gene lost 0 bases, with 10 bases spanning the gap. Germline values: CDR1 MNHNY, CDR2 SVGAGI (reference sequence). CDR3 in DNA: TGTGCCAGCAGTTACAATCAGGGAGCTAACTATGGCTACACCTTC. This codes for CASSYNQGANYGYTF.

The chain carries TRBV7-2 and TRBJ2-2; 7 nucleotides align to TRBD2. Germline values: CDR1 SGHTA, CDR2 FQGNSA. The CDR3 is 16 residues long. J lost 3 bases, V lost 2 bases, and 6 bases had no gene match. CDR3 sequence reads: CASSLLGTTYTGELFF. The CDR3 DNA sequence: TGTGCCAGCAGCTTACTAGGGACTACCTACACCGGGGAGCTGTTTTTT.

The chain has TRBV2 and TRBJ2-6; no reliable D call. The CDR3 spans 15 residues. V was cut by 6 bases and J by 2 bases, with 11 bases left in between. Germline V gene data show CDR1 as SNHLY and CDR2 as FYNNEI. This CDR3 reads CASREAQAGANVLTF. CDR3 bases: TGTGCCAGCAGAGAGGCTCAGGCTGGGGCCAACGTCCTGACTTTC. Based on the CDR3 plus reference TRBV2 and TRBJ2-6, the full variable domain is EPEVTQTPSHQVTQMGQEVILRCVPISNHLYFYWYRQILGQKVEFLVSFYNNEISEKSEIFDDQFSVERPDGSNFTLKIRSTKLEDSAMYFCASREAQAGANVLTFGAGSRLTVL.

V gene TRBV2 combines with J gene TRBJ2-7; D gene ambiguous. The CDR3 is 16 residues long. V was pared by 6 bases and J by 0 bases, with 18 bases between. The germline CDR1 and CDR2 sequences are SNHLY and FYNNEI. The CDR3 coding sequence is TGTGCCAGCAGGCAAAACGTCCAGGCCAGCTCCTACGAGCAGTACGTC. Amino acids: CASRQNVQASSYEQYV.

The chain is built from TRBV4-2 and TRBJ2-3; D is tentatively TRBD1 or TRBD2 (6 bases each). V lost 6 bases and J 3 bases, leaving 19 bases between the germline ends. The CDR3 consists of 16 residues. CDR1 and CDR2 (germline): LGHNA, YNFKEQ. The CDR3 is CASSPEGGLWTDTQYF. In DNA form, the CDR3 reads TGTGCCAGCAGTCCGGAGGGGGGACTGTGGACAGATACGCAGTATTTT.